This T cell receptor (beta chain) came from a study of blood T cells in healthy people across ages (dated by TCRdb to the mid-2010s). Describing the broader study: Template switching captured roughly one uniquely barcoded TCR beta cDNA molecule per two T cells in model experiments. To track age-related changes in TCR beta repertoire diversity, the study relied on deep sequencing normalized with unique cDNA molecular identifiers. The donors were divided into four age groups: young (average around 15 years), middle-aged (about 39), aged (62) and long-lived (about 79). To avoid experimental bias, donors of different ages were randomly spread across the sequencing lanes. The study analyzed two additional independent replicas of 1 million unique cDNA reads from the same blood draw for two donors, one aged 18 to 29 and one aged 80 or older.

This clonotype has more than one count but fewer than ten. Its binding antigen is unknown. Base quality data are lacking; no much larger clone is found one base away. V has 5 bases trimmed and J has 6 bases trimmed; junction bases matching no gene number 9. The germline V gene provides CDR1 SQVTM and CDR2 ANQGSEA. From cysteine to phenylalanine, the CDR3 is 13 amino acids long. The kept DNA is CDR3 alone, 39 bases in frame from the first base. Library preparation used 5' RACE. Sequenced using an Illumina HiSeq 2500. A second PCR of roughly 6 to 11 cycles was run with a J-beta primer mix and a sample-barcoded 5' primer. A unique molecular identifier was introduced onto each TCR beta cDNA molecule by a template-switch 5' adaptor carrying 12 random nucleotides. At least 2.5 million CDR3-containing paired-end reads were obtained from each sample. The Mint cDNA synthesis kit, primed by a TRBC-specific oligonucleotide, was used to synthesize first-strand cDNA from all RNA. After uracil-DNA glycosylase treatment, a first 18-cycle PCR used universal primers M1SS and BC2_uni_R on all cDNA. The authors' pipeline ran thus. Each sample was normalized by randomly selecting 1 million high-quality reads, each carrying a distinct molecular identifier. Instead of being binned into consensus sequences, reads with shared molecular identifiers were discarded. MiTCR, run with a Q25 quality threshold and the strictest error-elimination algorithm, handled CDR3 identification, clonotype clustering and error correction. Lower-bound total TCR beta diversity was estimated with a nonparametric unseen species model using Euler transformation. TCRdb reanalyzed the raw reads on its own, using fastp at Q25 for trimming and MiXCR for clone calling, and kept in-frame beta chains. One record per CDR3 amino acid sequence lists the most common genes and DNA. TCRdb assigned the V and J calls; the authors' analysis was not used. Counted in this sample were some 1.5 million distinct CDR3 sequences; about 42% of them appeared once. Approximately 4% of the sample lies in the top ten.

Donors were 35 to 40 systemically healthy Caucasian individuals from Russia aged roughly 6 to 90 years. Each donor gave around 9 milliliters of peripheral blood, collected into EDTA-treated Vacutainer tubes. Ficoll-Paque density-gradient centrifugation was used to isolate PBMCs, with at least 7 million obtained per sample. Trizol reagent was used to extract total RNA from PBMCs, with at least 5.5 micrograms per sample. The percentages of naive CD45RAhigh/CD27high T cells were determined by flow cytometry on a PBMC aliquot from every donor. Here is what the overall study found, with its caveats: Observed TCR beta diversity per million T cells fell roughly linearly with age, and a significant reduction was already apparent by age around 40. Bulk unsorted PBMC profiling prevented conclusive comparison of naive and antigen-experienced compartments. Estimates of total diversity from one million sequenced T cells were regarded as lower bounds and underestimates. The long-lived group showed more naive CD4+ T cells, fewer expanded clones and increased TCR diversity than the aged group, suggesting age selection. The percentage of naive T cells measured by flow cytometry correlated strongly with observed TCR beta diversity. Because the CMV infection status of the donors was unknown, age-related changes in expanded clonotypes may potentially have been confounded.

The sequenced sample consisted of blood. The chain was built from TRBV29-1 and TRBJ2-7; TRBD1 aligns with 8 central bases. This sequence was found in a woman aged 18-29 years in good health. The nucleotide sequence is TGCAGCGTTTCAGGGGGCAAGGGTAGCGAGCAGTACTTC. Its protein product is CSVSGGKGSEQYF.